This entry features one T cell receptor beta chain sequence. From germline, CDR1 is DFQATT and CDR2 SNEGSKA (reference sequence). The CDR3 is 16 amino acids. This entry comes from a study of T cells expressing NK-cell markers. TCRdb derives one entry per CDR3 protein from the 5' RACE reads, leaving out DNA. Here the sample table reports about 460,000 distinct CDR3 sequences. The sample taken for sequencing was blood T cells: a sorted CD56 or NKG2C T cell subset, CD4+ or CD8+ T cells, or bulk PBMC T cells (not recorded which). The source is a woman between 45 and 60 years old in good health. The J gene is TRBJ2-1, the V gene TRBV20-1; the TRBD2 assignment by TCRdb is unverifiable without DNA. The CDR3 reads CSARDSEKRTHNEQFF.